The clone carrying this TCR beta chain was observed a single time. Authors' analysis steps: Reference gene primer amplification yielded estimated nucleated cell counts. Assay used: immunoSEQ multiplex PCR; TCRdb lists only in-frame clones, some missing. Clone size and V and J calls were adopted from that table, with D and trimming inferred from the DNA. The table includes 69,000 or so clones, roughly 80% detected once. This entry is derived from a study of blood T cell repertoires in COVID-19. Study summary: The United States, Italy and Spain were the sources of the acute and convalescent COVID-19 samples. T cells, B-cell-depleted T cells, or PBMCs provided the cDNA or gDNA that served as material.

This CDR3 is 15 amino acids long. Trimming took 0 bases from V and 1 from J, leaving 10 bases between them. Germline values: CDR1 SGHTA, CDR2 FQGNSA. Sequences were obtained from peripheral blood. This TCR was sampled from an elderly woman with acute or convalescent COVID-19. The chain uses TRBV7-2 and TRBJ2-7; D is ambiguous. The CDR3 DNA sequence: TGTGCCAGCAGCTTAGCTAGAACTTGGTCCTACGAGCAGTACTTC. Amino acids: CASSLARTWSYEQYF.